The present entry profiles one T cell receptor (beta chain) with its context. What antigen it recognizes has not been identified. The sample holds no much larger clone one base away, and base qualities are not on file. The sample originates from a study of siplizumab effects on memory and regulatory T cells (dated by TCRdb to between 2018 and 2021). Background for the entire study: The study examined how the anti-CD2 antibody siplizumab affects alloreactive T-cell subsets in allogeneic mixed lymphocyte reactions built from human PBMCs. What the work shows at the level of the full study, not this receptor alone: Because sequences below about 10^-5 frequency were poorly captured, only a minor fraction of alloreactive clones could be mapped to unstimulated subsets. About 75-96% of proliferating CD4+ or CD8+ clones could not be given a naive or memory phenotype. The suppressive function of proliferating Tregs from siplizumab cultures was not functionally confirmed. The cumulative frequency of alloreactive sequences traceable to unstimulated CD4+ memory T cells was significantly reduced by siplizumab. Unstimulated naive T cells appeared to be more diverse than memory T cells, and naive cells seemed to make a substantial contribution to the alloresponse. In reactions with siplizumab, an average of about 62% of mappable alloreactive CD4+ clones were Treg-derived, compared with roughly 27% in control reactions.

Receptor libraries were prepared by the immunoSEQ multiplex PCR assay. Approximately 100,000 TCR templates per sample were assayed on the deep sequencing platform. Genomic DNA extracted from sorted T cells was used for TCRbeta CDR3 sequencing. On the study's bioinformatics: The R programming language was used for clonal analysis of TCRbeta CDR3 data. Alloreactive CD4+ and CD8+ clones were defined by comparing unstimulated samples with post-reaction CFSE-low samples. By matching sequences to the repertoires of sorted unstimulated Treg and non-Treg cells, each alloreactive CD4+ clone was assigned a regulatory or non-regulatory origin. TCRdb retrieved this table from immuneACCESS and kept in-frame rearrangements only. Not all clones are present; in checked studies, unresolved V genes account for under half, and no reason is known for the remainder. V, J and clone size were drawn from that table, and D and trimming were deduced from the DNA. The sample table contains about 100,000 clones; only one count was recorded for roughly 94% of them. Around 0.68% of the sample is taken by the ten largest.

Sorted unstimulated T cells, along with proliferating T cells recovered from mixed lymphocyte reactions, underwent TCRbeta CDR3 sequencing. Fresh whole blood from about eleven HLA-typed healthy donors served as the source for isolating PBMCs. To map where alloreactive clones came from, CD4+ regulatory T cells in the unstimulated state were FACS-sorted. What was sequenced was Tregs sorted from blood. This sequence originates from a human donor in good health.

The nucleotide sequence reads TGTGCCAGCAGTTTCAGCGGGAGAGGAGAGACCCAGTACTTC. Its product reads: CASSFSGRGETQYF. The chain is encoded by TRBV28 joined to TRBJ2-5; TRBD2 agrees with 8 junctional bases. The CDR3 numbers 14 residues from cysteine through phenylalanine. Kept here is only the CDR3 DNA, which spans 42 bases and is read in frame from base 1. Taken from the germline V gene, the CDR1 and CDR2 loops are MDHEN and SYDVKM. V trim: 3 bases; J trim: 4 bases; unmatched bases: 4.